A single sample is the source of the 15 T cell receptor beta chains below, sequenced in a study of regulatory T cells in long-lasting Graves disease. Libraries of TCR beta came from iRepertoire HTBI primers plus Arm-PCR of CDR3 regions. TCRdb reanalysed the multiplex PCR reads using MiXCR and keeps one entry per CDR3 protein. The sample carries 350,000 to 450,000 distinct CDR3 sequences, about 15% recorded once. Time point defined: newly diagnosed GD, antithyroid drugs for less than 3 months. The TCR library used RNA extracted from PBMCs. These data were also filed under a second study, of T cells in Graves' hyperthyroidism and ophthalmopathy.

This specimen was peripheral blood mononuclear cells (PBMCs), taken at new diagnosis, from a patient treated with antithyroid drugs. The receptor source for this set is a woman aged 30 to 39 with Graves disease.

This clonotype occurred many times. The V gene is TRBV6-1, the J gene TRBJ1-1; 9 nucleotides align to TRBD1. The trim removed 6 bases at V and 2 bases at J, leaving 4 bases unmatched. The CDR3 is 14 residues long. Germline-derived CDR1 and CDR2 are MNHNS and SASEGT. The CDR3, as DNA: TGTGCCAGCAGAACAACAGGGGGCAACACTGAAGCTTTCTTT. It codes for CASRTTGGNTEAFF.

V usage is TRBV28 and J usage is TRBJ1-6; D not certain. V was cut by 6 bases and J by 4 bases, with 13 bases left in between. The CDR3 is 15 amino acids. Looked up from germline, CDR1 is MDHEN and CDR2 is SYDVKM. CDR3 nucleotide sequence: TGTGCCAGCAGACCGCGGACTGGGTATAATTCACCCCTCCACTTT. Amino acids: CASRPRTGYNSPLHF.

Comments on this clonotype: This may be a read error, as it is one base from a much larger clone. The chain uses TRBV6-2 or TRBV6-3 and TRBJ2-3, with 7 bases aligning to TRBD2. Germline V lookup: CDR1 MNHEY, CDR2 SVGEGT. The CDR3 sequence is 15 residues long. The V segment lost 8 bases and the J segment 4 bases; nucleotides outside the gene matches: 12. CDR3 protein: CASAQAGTSADTQYF. The CDR3 DNA reads as TGTGCCAGCGCCCAAGCGGGAACTAGCGCAGATACGCAGTATTTT.

This clonotype was recorded many times. This rearrangement joins TRBV18 to TRBJ2-1, with 10 bases identical to TRBD1. The CDR3 length is 16 residues. After removal of 3 bases from V and 7 bases from J, the junction contained 9 bases not matched to a gene. Germline V gene lookup returns CDR1 KGHSH and CDR2 LQKENI. The CDR3 coding sequence is TGTGCCAGCTCACCGAACGACAGGGGGCTTGCGAATGAGCAGTTCTTC. It translates to CASSPNDRGLANEQFF.

As for this clonotype: It may be a read error: a sequence one base away is much more abundant. The rearrangement joins TRBV30 to TRBJ1-6; 7 bases align to TRBD1. This CDR3 has 13 residues. CDR1 and CDR2 from the germline V gene are GTSNPN and SVGIG (reference sequence). The V gene end was trimmed by 6 bases and the J gene end by 9 bases; junction bases not matched to a gene: 8. The CDR3 loop reads CACLRGAGSPLHF. In nucleotides, the CDR3 is TGTGCCTGTCTCAGGGGGGCCGGTTCACCCCTCCACTTT.

V usage is TRBV6-5 and J usage is TRBJ2-7, with TRBD2 matching 8 bases. CDR3 length: 15 residues. The trim removed 0 bases at V and 4 bases at J, leaving 5 bases unmatched. The germline V gene encodes CDR1 MNHEY and CDR2 SVGAGI. CDR3 sequence (DNA): TGTGCCAGCAGTTACTCCGGACTAGCCTCTTACGAGCAGTACTTC. As protein: CASSYSGLASYEQYF.

The V and J genes are TRBV4-1 and TRBJ1-6; D is ambiguous. CDR1 is MGHRA, CDR2 YSYEKL, per germline. The CDR3 contains 15 residues. Trimming left V 0 bases short and J 7 bases short, with 10 bases between. The CDR3 region has the DNA TGCGCCAGCAGCCAAGAAAAGATAAGGAATTCACCCCTCCACTTT. Translation: CASSQEKIRNSPLHF.

This clonotype was detected many times. The V gene is TRBV6-1, the J gene TRBJ1-2; 7 nucleotides line up with TRBD1. The germline V gene has CDR1 MNHNS and CDR2 SASEGT. The CDR3 has 16 amino acids. Germline trimming cut 6 bases from V and 6 bases from J; bases unmatched to any gene: 16. DNA of the CDR3: TGTGCCAGCAGAGAAATATACAGACAGGGAATACATGGCTACACCTTC. Protein: CASREIYRQGIHGYTF.

Notes on this clonotype: A much larger clone sits a single nucleotide away, making a read error possible. This CDR3 reads CAVTQTGTRANYGYTF. CDR3 DNA sequence: TGTGCCGTCACTCAAACCGGGACACGAGCTAACTATGGCTACACCTTC. The chain is built from TRBV10-3 and TRBJ1-2; a weak D match, TRBD1 (6 bases). The CDR3 totals 16 residues. V was cut by 11 bases and J by 0 bases, with 22 bases left in between. Germline CDR1 and CDR2: ENHRY and SYGVKD.

This clonotype was seen a handful of times. J is TRBJ2-2 and V is TRBV20-1; the D gene could be TRBD1 or TRBD2 (5 bases each). The CDR3 runs 13 residues. Germline-derived CDR1 and CDR2 are DFQATT and SNEGSKA (reference sequence). The V gene lost 6 bases and the J gene lost 5 bases, with 13 bases spanning the gap. The CDR3 nucleotides read TGCAGTGCCAGGGACCCGAGGACCGGGGAGCTGTTTTTT. Protein sequence: CSARDPRTGELFF.

The chain carries TRBV4-1 and TRBJ1-6; 8 nucleotides agree with TRBD1. The CDR3 has 18 amino acids. The J segment lost 0 bases and the V segment lost 4 bases, leaving 8 bases of the junction unmatched. CDR1 is MGHRA and CDR2 is YSYEKL in the germline V gene. DNA of the CDR3: TGCGCCAGCAGCCGACCGGGACAGGAGAGCTCCTATAATTCACCCCTCCACTTT. Translating it yields CASSRPGQESSYNSPLHF.

This clonotype was seen ten or more times. V is TRBV5-5 and J is TRBJ1-1; possible D gene TRBD1, 5 bases. The V and J ends lost 4 bases and 6 bases respectively, with 13 bases between them. The V gene's germline CDR1 is SGHKS and CDR2 YYEKEE (reference sequence). This CDR3 is 13 amino acids long. For the CDR3, the DNA is TGTGCCAGCAGCCAGGGTGTAGAAGCTGAAGCTTTCTTT. Protein product: CASSQGVEAEAFF.

The CDR3 DNA reads as TGTGCCAGCAGTCCCGCGGCGGGAGTGATCACCGGGGAGCTGTTTTTT. As protein: CASSPAAGVITGELFF. The J gene is TRBJ2-2, the V gene TRBV27; 7 nucleotides line up with TRBD2. From germline, CDR1 is MNHEY and CDR2 SMNVEV (reference sequence). V lost 5 bases to trimming and J lost 4 bases; unmatched junction nucleotides: 10. CDR3 length equals 16 residues.

At least ten counts were recorded for this clonotype. At one boundary the junction diverges from the germline segment, which might be a read error. This sequence joins TRBV20-1 and TRBJ2-5; D is possibly TRBD2 (7 bases). This CDR3 comprises 11 residues. Germline CDR1 is DFQATT and CDR2 is SNEGSKA (reference sequence). CDR3: CSARGGGYTNF. The CDR3 nucleotides are TGCAGTGCCCGGGGAGGGGGGTACACGAACTTC.

This clonotype was found a few times. The chain combines TRBV27 with TRBJ2-3; 9 bases agree with TRBD2. CDR1 MNHEY and CDR2 SMNVEV come from the germline V gene (reference sequence). J was trimmed by 2 bases and V by 2 bases; bases with no gene match: 5. The CDR3 has 16 amino acids. The CDR3 DNA reads as TGTGCCAGCAGTTTAGGGCGGGGGGGACCCACAGATACGCAGTATTTT. Its protein is CASSLGRGGPTDTQYF.